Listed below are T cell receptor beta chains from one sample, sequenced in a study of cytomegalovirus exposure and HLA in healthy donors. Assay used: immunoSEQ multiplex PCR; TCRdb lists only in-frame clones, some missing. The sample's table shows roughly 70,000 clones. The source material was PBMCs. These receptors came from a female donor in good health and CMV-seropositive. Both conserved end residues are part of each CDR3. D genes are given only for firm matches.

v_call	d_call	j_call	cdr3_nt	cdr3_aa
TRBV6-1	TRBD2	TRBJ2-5	TGTGCCAGCAGTGAATCAGGGAGGGAAGAGACCCAGTACTTC	CASSESGREETQYF
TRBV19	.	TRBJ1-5	TGTGCCAGTAGTATACTAGGGTCGGGGGTTTTGATGCCCCAGCATTTT	CASSILGSGVLMPQHF
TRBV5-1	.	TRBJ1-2	TGCGCCAGCAGCAAGCAGGAAGCTAACTATGGCTACACCTTC	CASSKQEANYGYTF
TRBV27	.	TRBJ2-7	TGTGCCAGCAGTGGACTCTTCGGTGGGGCCTACGAGCAGTACTTC	CASSGLFGGAYEQYF
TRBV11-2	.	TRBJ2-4	TGTGCCAGCAGCTTAGGAGGGGGGGGGCAAAACATTCAGTACTTC	CASSLGGGGQNIQYF
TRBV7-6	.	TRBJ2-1	TGTGCCAGCAGCTTAGGCGCCGGGGGCTACAATGAGCAGTTCTTC	CASSLGAGGYNEQFF
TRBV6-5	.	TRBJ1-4	TGTGCCAGCAGACAGGGACGGAATGAAAAACTGTTTTTT	CASRQGRNEKLFF
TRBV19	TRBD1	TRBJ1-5	TGTGCCAGTAGTACCGCCGGGACAGCATATAGCAATCAGCCCCAGCATTTT	CASSTAGTAYSNQPQHF
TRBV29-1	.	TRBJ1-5	TGCAGCGTAGGACATGGCAATCAGCCCCAGCATTTT	CSVGHGNQPQHF
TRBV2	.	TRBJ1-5	TGTGCCAGCGCACGGGACTCGGGCGTGTGGCCCCAGCATTTT	CASARDSGVWPQHF
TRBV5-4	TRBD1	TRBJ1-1	TGTGCCAGCAGCTCCGGACAGGGTAACATGAACACTGAAGCTTTCTTT	CASSSGQGNMNTEAFF
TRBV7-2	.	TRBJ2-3	TGTGCCAGCTCCGAAGACGGAGGCACAGATACGCAGTATTTT	CASSEDGGTDTQYF
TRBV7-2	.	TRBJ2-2	TGTGCCAGCAGCTTAGTAGGGGACACCGGGGAGCTGTTTTTT	CASSLVGDTGELFF
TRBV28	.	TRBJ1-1	TGTGCCAGCAGTTTCGGAGCCATTCGGACAGAGAACACTGAAGCTTTCTTT	CASSFGAIRTENTEAFF
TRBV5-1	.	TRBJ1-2	TGCGCCAGCAGCTTGGCTGCTATTGATGGCTACACCTTC	CASSLAAIDGYTF
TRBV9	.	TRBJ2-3	TGTGCCAGCAGCGTGGAATTGACTAACACAGATACGCAGTATTTT	CASSVELTNTDTQYF
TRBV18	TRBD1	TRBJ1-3	TGTGCCAGCTCACAGGACAGGGCTGGAAACACCATATATTTT	CASSQDRAGNTIYF
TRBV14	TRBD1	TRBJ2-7	TGTGCCAGCAGCCCGGTGGGGACAGGGACCTACGAGCAGTACTTC	CASSPVGTGTYEQYF
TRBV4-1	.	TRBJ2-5	TGCGCCAGCAGCCAAGACGGGTGGGGGGGGCTTCAGGAGACCCAGTACTTC	CASSQDGWGGLQETQYF
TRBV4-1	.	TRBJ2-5	TGCGCCAGCAGCCAAGAAACCGTTCGGGAGACCCAGTACTTC	CASSQETVRETQYF
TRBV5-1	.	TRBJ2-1	TGCGCCAGCAGCACCGACAGTTACAATGAGCAGTTCTTC	CASSTDSYNEQFF
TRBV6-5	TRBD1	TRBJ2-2	TGTGCCAGCAGGAGGGACAGGGGGCGCCCCGGGGAGCTGTTTTTT	CASRRDRGRPGELFF
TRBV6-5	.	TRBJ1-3	TGTGCCAGCAGAGTACAGGGCTCTGGAAACACCATATATTTT	CASRVQGSGNTIYF
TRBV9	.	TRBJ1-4	TGTGCCAGCAGCGTAGCGGGACTCCAAAAGGAAAAACTGTTTTTT	CASSVAGLQKEKLFF
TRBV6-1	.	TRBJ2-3	TGTGCCAGCAGTTCTTCCCGTCGGGCAGATACGCAGTATTTT	CASSSSRRADTQYF
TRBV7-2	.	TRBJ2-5	TGTGCCAGCAGCTTATGGGGCCGGGAGACCCAGTACTTC	CASSLWGRETQYF
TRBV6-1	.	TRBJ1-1	TGTGCCAGCACCAATACAGGGATTAGGACTTTCTTT	CASTNTGIRTFF
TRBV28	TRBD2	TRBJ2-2	TGTGCCAGCAGTTTAGGGCGGGGGGTGAACACCGGGGAGCTGTTTTTT	CASSLGRGVNTGELFF
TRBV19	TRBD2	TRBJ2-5	TGTGCCAGTAGTACCTCCCTAGCGGGGGGCGTGGAGACCCAGTACTTC	CASSTSLAGGVETQYF
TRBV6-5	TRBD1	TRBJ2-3	TGTGCCAGCAGCCCGGGACAGGGGCCAGATACGCAGTATTTT	CASSPGQGPDTQYF
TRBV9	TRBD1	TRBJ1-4	TGTGCCAGCAGCGAGAGGGGGACAGGGAATGAAAAACTGTTTTTT	CASSERGTGNEKLFF
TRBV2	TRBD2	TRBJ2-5	TGTGCCAGCAGGGACTTTAGCGGGGGTGTAAGAGAGACCCAGTACTTC	CASRDFSGGVRETQYF
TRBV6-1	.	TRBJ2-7	TGTGCCAGCAGTGAATCCCCAGGGCTGTACTACGAGCAGTACTTC	CASSESPGLYYEQYF
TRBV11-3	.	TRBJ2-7	TGTGCCAGCAGCTTAGGAGCTAGCTCCTACGAGCAGTACTTC	CASSLGASSYEQYF
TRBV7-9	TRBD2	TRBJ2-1	TGTGCCAGCAGCTTAGCGTATAGAAAGCGGGAAGCGTACAATGAGCAGTTCTTC	CASSLAYRKREAYNEQFF
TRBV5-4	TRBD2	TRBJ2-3	TGTGCCAGCAGCTTGGGTTCACCATGGACTAGCGGGAAAACAGATACGCAGTATTTT	CASSLGSPWTSGKTDTQYF
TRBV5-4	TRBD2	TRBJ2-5	TGTGCCAGCAGCCCGACAGTAGCGGGGGCCCGGGGGGGTGAGACCCAGTACTTC	CASSPTVAGARGGETQYF
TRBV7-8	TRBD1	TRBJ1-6	TGTGCCAGCAGCTCAGGGAGGACAGGGGTAGCCCTCCACTTT	CASSSGRTGVALHF
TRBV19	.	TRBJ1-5	TGTGCCAGTAGTGCTACAGGGAACAGCAATCAGCCCCAGCATTTT	CASSATGNSNQPQHF
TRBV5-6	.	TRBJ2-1	TGTGCCAGCAGCTTGATAAGCCTCTCCCGAGATTCGTACAATGAGCAGTTCTTC	CASSLISLSRDSYNEQFF
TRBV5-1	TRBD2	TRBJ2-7	TGCGCCAGCAGCGCGGCACTAGCGGGAATAGACGAGCAGTACTTC	CASSAALAGIDEQYF
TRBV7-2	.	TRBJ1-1	TGTGCCAGCATGCCGGGGAACACTGAAGCTTTCTTT	CASMPGNTEAFF
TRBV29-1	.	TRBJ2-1	TGCAGCGTTGAACTAGTCCATGAGCAGTTCTTC	CSVELVHEQFF
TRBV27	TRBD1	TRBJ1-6	TGTGCCAGCAGTCCTTGGGACAGGGGAGATTCACCCCTCCACTTT	CASSPWDRGDSPLHF
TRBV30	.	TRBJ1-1	TGTGCCTGGAGTTTTTTTATTACAGGGAAGGCCACTGAAGCTTTCTTT	CAWSFFITGKATEAFF
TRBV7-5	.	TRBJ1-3	TGTGTCAGAAGCCGGTCTCCCGGGACAGGGAGAGACTCTGGAAACACCATATATTTT	CVRSRSPGTGRDSGNTIYF
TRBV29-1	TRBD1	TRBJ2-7	TGCAGCGCCCGACAGGGTAGCTCCTACGAGCAGTACTTC	CSARQGSSYEQYF
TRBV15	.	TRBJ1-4	TGTGCCACCAGCAGAGATATTACAGGGTCTAGTGAAAAACTGTTTTTT	CATSRDITGSSEKLFF
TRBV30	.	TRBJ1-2	TGTGCCTGGAGTGTTGTGGCTGGCTACACCTTC	CAWSVVAGYTF
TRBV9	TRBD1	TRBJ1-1	TGTGCCAGCAGCCGACAGGGCCCGAACACTGAAGCTTTCTTT	CASSRQGPNTEAFF
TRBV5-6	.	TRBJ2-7	TGTGCCAGCAGCTACAGGACAGATGCCTACGAGCAGTACTTC	CASSYRTDAYEQYF
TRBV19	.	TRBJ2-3	TGTGCCAGTAGTCCTGGGGGCTGGGCAGATACGCAGTATTTT	CASSPGGWADTQYF